What follows is one T cell receptor (delta chain) and its context. Its antigen remains unknown. Translating this DNA gives a protein that differs at residue 7 from the TCRdb one, which belongs to a much larger clone; a read error is likely, and the protein shown is this translation. This CDR3 is built from 18 residues. The junction had 9 bases not matched to a gene; V was cut back by 2 bases and J by 3 bases. Germline-derived CDR1 and CDR2 are TSWWSYY and QGS. Each sorted gammadelta sample had TRG and TRD chains sequenced. TCRdb re-identified clones in the multiplex PCR reads via CATT. Of about 57,000 delta-chain clones in the sample, roughly 1.8% were seen once. The data derive from a study of γδ T cells in repeated Plasmodium falciparum infection. Turning to the study itself: Donors had four controlled P. falciparum NF54 infections over about 640 days.

Vgamma9/Vdelta2+ and Vdelta2-negative gammadelta T cells were flow-sorted from PBMC for bulk sequencing. Study outcomes and limitations: Malian donors came from one small rural village, predominantly one ethnic group. Compared with Australian children, Malian Vdelta2-negative repertoires seemed more clonal, less diverse, less shared.

Sequences were obtained from gamma-delta T cells from blood. The clonotype originates from a pool of human donors (malaria-infected and uninfected, not separated). V is TRDV1 and J is TRDJ1; TRDD3 matches at 13 bases. The J gene is not listed in TCRdb, so it was assigned here from a DNA match to germline. The CDR3 bases are TGTGCTCTTGGGGAAGTACTCGTACTGGGGGATACGCCCGATAAACTCATCTTT. Protein: CALGEVLVLGDTPDKLIF.